The 10 T cell receptor beta chains in this list originate from one sample, sequenced in a study of blood T cell repertoires in COVID-19. Only in-frame clones appear in the TCRdb table, and some are missing; sequencing was by immunoSEQ multiplex PCR. The sample contains about 47,000 clones, roughly 89% of which appear only once. Sequencing was done on a sample of peripheral blood. These receptors were collected from a man aged 55 to 70 with active COVID-19.

This chain connects TRBV28 to TRBJ1-1; TRBD1 might be the D (5 bases). Germline V gives CDR1 MDHEN, CDR2 SYDVKM. Trimming shortened V by 8 bases and J by 4 bases, and 14 bases separated the two germline ends. This CDR3 has 13 residues. CDR3 loop: CASHQGLFTEAFF. In nucleotides, the CDR3 is TGTGCCAGCCACCAGGGTCTTTTCACTGAAGCTTTCTTT.

The chain joins TRBV7-2 to TRBJ2-1, with D perhaps TRBD1 (6 bases). The CDR3 consists of 14 residues. V lost 0 bases and J lost 4, with 7 bases in between. The germline gives CDR1 SGHTA, CDR2 FQGNSA. As DNA, the CDR3 is TGTGCCAGCAGCTTAGCACAGGGTTACAATGAGCAGTTCTTC. It translates to CASSLAQGYNEQFF.

The rearrangement links TRBV7-9 to TRBJ2-1, with a weak D call TRBD2 (7 bases). Germline V lookup: CDR1 SEHNR, CDR2 FQNEAQ (reference sequence). The CDR3 runs to 12 residues. The CDR3 nucleotides are TGTGCTTTGTCGGGGGGCCACAATGAGCAGTTCTTC. It specifies CALSGGHNEQFF. The whole variable domain, remainder taken from reference TRBV7-9 and TRBJ2-1, is DTGVSQNPRHKITKRGQNVTFRCDPISEHNRLYWYRQTLGQGPEFLTYFQNEAQLEKSRLLSDRFSAERPKGSFSTLEIQRTEQGDSAMYLCALSGGHNEQFFGPGTRLTVL.

The chain is built from TRBV19 and TRBJ2-5; 7 nucleotides align to TRBD2. Germline V lookup: CDR1 LNHDA, CDR2 SQIVND (reference sequence). This CDR3 contains 14 residues. J gave up 3 bases and V 6 bases, and 7 bases lay outside the gene matches. CDR3 sequence reads: CASSQAGPEETQYF. The DNA for the CDR3 is TGTGCCAGTAGCCAAGCGGGGCCCGAAGAGACCCAGTACTTC.

This clone was detected only once. This chain uses TRBV7-3 with TRBJ2-3; D is possibly TRBD2 (6 bases). Germline V CDR1 and CDR2: SGHTA, FQGTGA. CDR3 length: 12 amino acids. Trimming removed 3 bases from V and 11 bases from J, with 12 bases in between. CDR3 in amino acids: CASSLDGGEQYF. The CDR3 nucleotides read TGTGCCAGCAGCTTGGACGGGGGTGAGCAGTATTTT.

CDR3 region: CASSLSRVADTEAFF. Here the CDR3 DNA reads TGTGCCAGCAGTTTATCTCGGGTGGCGGACACTGAAGCTTTCTTT. V gene TRBV27 combines with J gene TRBJ1-1; D remains unclear. Germline assignment: CDR1 MNHEY and CDR2 SMNVEV (reference sequence). The CDR3 totals 15 residues. V gave up 0 bases and J gave up 3 bases, with 11 bases separating them.

Concerning this clone itself: One end of the junction varies from germline; a read error may be responsible. The gene calls are TRBV7-9 and TRBJ2-7; D is possibly TRBD2 (8 bases). CDR1 SEHNR and CDR2 FQNEAQ come from the germline V gene (reference sequence). The CDR3 is 15 amino acids. CDR3 sequence reads: CASSVAGQRINEQYF. The CDR3 DNA reads as TGTGCCAGCAGCGTAGCGGGACAGAGAATAAACGAGCAGTACTTC.

Only a few counts were recorded for this clone. CDR3 in DNA: TGTGCCAGCTCACCGGGGGCAGACTACGAGCAGTACTTC. Residues: CASSPGADYEQYF. The chain employs TRBV18 and TRBJ2-7; possible D gene TRBD1, 6 bases. Germline loops: CDR1 KGHSH, CDR2 LQKENI. There are 13 residues in the CDR3. Trimming removed 3 bases from V and 3 bases from J, with 9 bases in between.

V and J are TRBV11-2 and TRBJ2-7; 12 bases fit TRBD2. Germline V CDR1 and CDR2: SGHAT, FQNNGV. V shed 5 bases and J 0 bases; nucleotides not matched to a gene: 8. The CDR3 is 17 amino acids. The DNA of the CDR3 is TGTGCCAGCAGCAAACTAGCGGGGGGAAGGAGCTCCTACGAGCAGTACTTC. Translation gives CASSKLAGGRSSYEQYF.

V gene TRBV19 combines with J gene TRBJ1-3, with 8 bases that match TRBD2. The J call may be faulty, since TRBJ2-2 better matches the DNA end. Germline V CDR1 and CDR2: LNHDA, SQIVND (reference sequence). CDR3 length equals 15 residues. The CDR3 loop reads CASSLSGTRTGELFF. For the CDR3, the DNA is TGTGCCAGTAGTTTATCCGGGACTAGAACCGGGGAGCTGTTTTTT.